This TCR beta chain is drawn from a study of tumor and adjacent non-tumor tissue in lung cancer. For the study at large: Stage I to III disease affected over nine men and about five women aged roughly 30 to 80. Each sample yielded approximately 4.2 million productive TCRbeta reads on average.

CDR1 is MGHRA, CDR2 YSYEKL, per germline. The CDR3 consists of 17 residues. Study results and limitations: Significantly higher TCR diversity was found in tumor than normal lung.

No cell sorting was done before RNA was extracted from the tissue. Distant lung tissue was collected more than 3 cm away from the tumor edge. This clonotype was recorded only once. Its antigen is unknown. At one end, the junction sequence differs from germline, possibly due to a read error. A modified ARM-PCR protocol with three rounds of nested PCR amplified TCRbeta. TCRdb ran MiXCR on the multiplex PCR reads and lists one entry per CDR3 protein. The table has some 68,000 distinct CDR3 sequences, under 80% seen once. V usage is TRBV4-1 and J usage is TRBJ2-7, with 11 bases that match TRBD2. Sequencing input: distant non-tumor lung tissue. The sequence was obtained from a man aged 55-75 years with non-small cell lung cancer. The DNA for the CDR3 is TGCGCCAGCAGCCAACATTGGGTTAGCGGGAGGGGAAACGAGCAATACTTC. Its protein product is CASSQHWVSGRGNEQYF.